What follows are 21 T cell receptor beta chains derived from one specimen sequenced in a study of tissue T cells after allogeneic stem cell transplantation. Profiling relied on immunoSEQ multiplex PCR, and the TCRdb table lists in-frame clones only, not all of them. The repertoire includes thousands of clones, around three fifths of them detected once, and less than 25% sits in the top ten. This specimen was tissue from the jejunum, taken at autopsy. The receptors shown here come from a male donor at least 60 years old with lung cancer.

The J gene is TRBJ1-5, the V gene TRBV5-1; 8 bases align to TRBD1. This CDR3 has 14 amino acids. Trimming at V came to 0 bases and at J to 6 bases, leaving 2 bases not matched to a gene. CDR1 SGHRS and CDR2 YFSETQ come from the germline V gene. CDR3 residues: CASSLVTGGQPQHF. CDR3 DNA sequence: TGCGCCAGCAGCTTGGTTACAGGGGGTCAGCCCCAGCATTTT. The entire variable domain, with the rest obtained from reference TRBV5-1 and TRBJ1-5, is as follows: KAGVTQTPRYLIKTRGQQVTLSCSPISGHRSVSWYQQTPGQGLQFLFEYFSETQRNKGNFPGRFSGRQFSNSRSEMNVSTLELGDSALYLCASSLVTGGQPQHFGDGTRLSIL.

This clone has only one observation. This sequence joins TRBV9 and TRBJ1-6; D not certain. Germline V gene sequence: CDR1 SGDLS, CDR2 YYNGEE. This CDR3 region has 12 residues. V was trimmed by 0 bases and J by 9 bases, leaving 4 bases between them. The CDR3 nucleotides are TGTGCCAGCAGCGTAGAGGGTTCACCCCTCCACTTT. Protein sequence: CASSVEGSPLHF.

The chain combines TRBV5-1 with TRBJ2-7; D is possibly TRBD1 (5 bases). The CDR3 extends over 15 amino acids. V shed 0 bases and J shed 0 bases, with 10 bases lying between them. CDR1 and CDR2 from the germline V gene are SGHRS and YFSETQ. CDR3 in amino acids: CASSLVGASSYEQYF. CDR3 DNA: TGCGCCAGCAGCTTGGTAGGGGCGAGCTCCTACGAGCAGTACTTC.

The chain carries TRBV5-1 and TRBJ2-5, with D uncertain. Deletions cut 0 bases from V and 5 bases from J, with 11 bases between. The germline gives CDR1 SGHRS, CDR2 YFSETQ. There are 14 residues in the CDR3. CDR3 nucleotides: TGCGCCAGCAGCTTGGAAGGATTAGGCGAGACCCAGTACTTC. Its translation is CASSLEGLGETQYF.

In its sample, this clone was seen once. CDR3: CASSQDQQVDTQYF. Here the CDR3 DNA reads TGCGCCAGCAGCCAAGATCAGCAGGTAGATACGCAGTATTTT. This sequence joins TRBV4-3 and TRBJ2-3, with unresolved D. V shed 0 bases and J shed 5 bases, with 9 bases lying between them. Germline V gene lookup returns CDR1 LGHNA and CDR2 YSLEER. CDR3 length: 14 amino acids.

The gene calls are TRBV5-1 and TRBJ2-3, with 9 bases lining up with TRBD2. CDR3 size: 16 residues. From germline, CDR1 is SGHRS and CDR2 YFSETQ. The V segment lost 4 bases and the J segment 3 bases; nucleotides outside the gene matches: 9. CDR3 DNA: TGCGCCAGCAGCAGAAGTAGCGGGAGTACGACAGATACGCAGTATTTT. Encoded protein: CASSRSSGSTTDTQYF.

The count of this clone is one. V is TRBV18 and J is TRBJ2-2; D uncertain. This CDR3 contains 16 residues. Trimming removed 0 bases at V and 0 bases at J, with 8 bases between. CDR1 is KGHSH and CDR2 is LQKENI in the germline V gene. In nucleotides, the CDR3 is TGTGCCAGCTCACCACCTGTGAATACGAACACCGGGGAGCTGTTTTTT. Amino acids: CASSPPVNTNTGELFF.

This clone has just a few counts. The chain recombines TRBV7-8 with TRBJ2-1; 7 bases align to TRBD2. This CDR3 comprises 18 residues. V trimming: 3 bases; J trimming: 7 bases; junction bases outside the gene matches: 18. Germline lookup yields CDR1 SGHVS and CDR2 FQNEAQ. CDR3 in amino acids: CASSFPSRDYPPGNEQFF. CDR3 bases: TGTGCCAGCAGCTTTCCCTCCCGGGACTACCCGCCGGGGAATGAGCAGTTCTTC.

This clone appeared a single time. The CDR3 coding sequence is TGTGCCAGCACCTTAAACAGGGGTTCGGGTGAGCAGTTCTTC. It encodes CASTLNRGSGEQFF. The chain has TRBV6-5 and TRBJ2-1; 7 nucleotides align to TRBD1. Germline trimming cut 7 bases from V and 9 bases from J; bases unmatched to any gene: 12. The germline V gene encodes CDR1 MNHEY and CDR2 SVGAGI. CDR3 length: 14 amino acids.

This chain links TRBV9 with TRBJ2-5; 7 bases fit TRBD1. The CDR3 spans 14 residues. Germline loops: CDR1 SGDLS, CDR2 YYNGEE. The V gene end was trimmed by 0 bases and the J gene end by 4 bases; junction bases not matched to a gene: 3. CDR3 region: CASSVGSGGETQYF. DNA for the CDR3: TGTGCCAGCAGCGTAGGTTCAGGGGGAGAGACCCAGTACTTC. Filled out from reference TRBV9 and TRBJ2-5, the complete variable domain reads DSGVTQTPKHLITATGQRVTLRCSPRSGDLSVYWYQQSLDQGLQFLIQYYNGEERAKGNILERFSAQQFPDLHSELNLSSLELGDSALYFCASSVGSGGETQYFGPGTRLLVL.

The V call is TRBV5-4, the J call TRBJ1-1; 9 bases agree with TRBD1. CDR1 is SGHNT, CDR2 YYREEE, per germline (reference sequence). Trimming took 4 bases from V and 3 from J; bases not matched to a gene: 7. This CDR3 comprises 15 residues. The CDR3 is CASSKDRGPYTEAFF. The CDR3 nucleotides read TGTGCCAGCAGCAAGGACAGGGGACCCTACACTGAAGCTTTCTTT.

This chain uses TRBV12-3 or TRBV12-4 with TRBJ1-2; D ambiguous. The germline V and J ends were trimmed by 6 bases and 2 bases, with 7 bases remaining between them. The CDR3 extends over 12 amino acids. DNA of the CDR3: TGTGCCAGCAGAACACAAAACTATGGCTACACCTTC. Its protein product is CASRTQNYGYTF.

This chain connects TRBV4-1 to TRBJ1-4, with TRBD1 matching 10 bases. Germline V lookup: CDR1 MGHRA, CDR2 YSYEKL. CDR3 size: 19 residues. Trimming cost V 5 bases and J 0 bases; bases outside gene matches: 12. The CDR3 DNA reads TGCGCCAGCAGCAGCCGGGACAGGGGCGGACTAGCAACTAATGAAAAACTGTTTTTT. This encodes CASSSRDRGGLATNEKLFF.

This chain joins TRBV11-2 and TRBJ2-5, with no clear D. Per the germline V gene, CDR1 is SGHAT and CDR2 is FQNNGV. This CDR3 region has 14 residues. Trimming left V 1 base short and J 9 bases short, with 15 bases between. For the CDR3, the DNA is TGTGCCAGCAGCTTAGTAAGGGCAGGATTGGCCCAGTACTTC. Translated, it gives CASSLVRAGLAQYF.

This clone is a singleton in its sample. The V call is TRBV6-1, the J call TRBJ2-7; D ambiguous. Germline V CDR1 and CDR2: MNHNS, SASEGT. Trimming pared 3 bases from V and 1 base from J, leaving 10 bases between. The CDR3 sequence is 14 residues long. DNA of the CDR3: TGTGCCAGCAGTGATGCGGTCAGATCCTACGAGCAGTACTTC. Translated: CASSDAVRSYEQYF.

This clone was detected only a few times. This chain joins TRBV30 and TRBJ2-5; TRBD2 matches 11 bases. CDR3 size: 18 residues. The J segment lost 8 bases and the V segment lost 3 bases, leaving 20 bases of the junction unmatched. Germline loops: CDR1 GTSNPN, CDR2 SVGIG (reference sequence). The CDR3 coding sequence is TGTGCCTGGAGCGCCGTCCCTAGGACTAGCGGGCTGGGGGGTACCCAGTACTTC. This sequence encodes CAWSAVPRTSGLGGTQYF. Full variable domain (missing parts from reference TRBV30 and TRBJ2-5): SQTIHQWPATLVQPVGSPLSLECTVEGTSNPNLYWYRQAAGRGLQLLFYSVGIGQISSEVPQNLSASRPQDRQFILSSKKLLLSDSGFYLCAWSAVPRTSGLGGTQYFGPGTRLLVL.

The chain employs TRBV20-1 and TRBJ1-1; D is undetermined. The V and J ends lost 3 bases and 6 bases respectively, with 17 bases between them. This CDR3 is 14 amino acids long. Germline values: CDR1 DFQATT, CDR2 SNEGSKA (reference sequence). The CDR3 loop reads CSASTKIPLPEAFF. The CDR3 region has the DNA TGCAGTGCTAGTACGAAAATTCCACTACCTGAAGCTTTCTTT.

This clone was counted a single time. J is TRBJ2-3 and V is TRBV4-2, with D perhaps assigned TRBD1 or TRBD2 (5 bases each). This CDR3 comprises 16 residues. The germline V gene has CDR1 LGHNA and CDR2 YNFKEQ. Trimming took 0 bases from V and 3 from J, leaving 13 bases between them. The CDR3 loop is CASSQEFGTGTDTQYF. CDR3 nucleotides: TGTGCCAGCAGCCAAGAATTCGGGACGGGGACAGATACGCAGTATTTT.

This chain uses TRBV14 with TRBJ2-1; D is perhaps TRBD2 (6 bases). In germline, CDR1 is SGHDN, CDR2 FVKESK. This CDR3 is 16 amino acids long. Trimming removed 3 bases at V and 0 bases at J, with 12 bases between. The CDR3 sequence is CASSHDPSDSYNEQFF. CDR3 sequence (DNA): TGTGCCAGCAGCCACGATCCTAGCGACTCCTACAATGAGCAGTTCTTC.

The CDR3 sequence: CAGQNRGAGTDTQYF. In DNA form, the CDR3 reads TGTGCCGGACAAAATAGGGGTGCGGGCACAGATACGCAGTATTTT. This chain links TRBV30 with TRBJ2-3, with TRBD1 as a possible D gene (5 bases). The CDR3 consists of 15 residues. Looked up from germline, CDR1 is GTSNPN and CDR2 is SVGIG (reference sequence). Trimming removed 8 bases from V and 1 base from J, with 19 bases in between.

This clone was picked up a small number of times. V gene TRBV6-5 combines with J gene TRBJ1-5; maybe TRBD1 (5 bases). There are 13 residues in the CDR3. Germline loops: CDR1 MNHEY, CDR2 SVGAGI. The V and J ends lost 5 bases and 6 bases respectively, with 11 bases between them. The CDR3 DNA reads TGTGCCAGCAGTACTCACAGGAGTCAGCCCCAGCATTTT. Encoded protein: CASSTHRSQPQHF.